The 16 T cell receptor beta chains given below trace back to one sample, sequenced in a study of CD8 T cells in Susac syndrome. Reverse transcription of about 0.5 to 1 ug RNA used random hexamers. TCRdb re-called the immunoSEQ multiplex PCR reads through MiXCR, storing one row per CDR3 protein. The sample consists of some 260,000 distinct CDR3 sequences, about 88% of them appearing once. Sequencing was performed on CD8+ T cells from PBMCs. All receptors derive from a human donor with multiple sclerosis.

This clonotype was recorded only once. The chain has TRBV28 and TRBJ1-1, with 7 bases lining up with TRBD1. After removal of 4 bases from V and 4 bases from J, the junction contained 6 bases not matched to a gene. Germline CDR1 and CDR2: MDHEN and SYDVKM. This CDR3 region has 14 residues. The CDR3: CASSYDREGTEAFF. The CDR3 nucleotides read TGTGCCAGCAGTTACGACAGGGAGGGCACTGAAGCTTTCTTT.

This chain joins TRBV7-9 and TRBJ2-5; unclear D gene. CDR1 and CDR2 from the germline V gene are SEHNR and FQNEAQ (reference sequence). V lost 5 bases, J lost 4 bases, and 11 bases lay in between. This CDR3 has 13 residues. In DNA form, the CDR3 reads TGTGCCAGCAGCGCGGTGGCCCGAGAGACCCAGTACTTC. It translates to CASSAVARETQYF.

V and J are TRBV11-2 and TRBJ2-5; D perhaps matches TRBD1 (5 bases). CDR3 length: 13 amino acids. V lost 5 bases, J lost 2 bases, and 9 bases lay in between. Per the germline V gene, CDR1 is SGHAT and CDR2 is FQNNGV. CDR3 in DNA: TGTGCCAGCAGCGTGACAGCTCAAGAGACCCAGTACTTC. The encoded protein is CASSVTAQETQYF. Looking up the rest from reference TRBV11-2 and TRBJ2-5 gives the full variable domain: EAGVAQSPRYKIIEKRQSVAFWCNPISGHATLYWYQQILGQGPKLLIQFQNNGVVDDSQLPKDRFSAERLKGVDSTLKIQPAKLEDSAVYLCASSVTAQETQYFGPGTRLLVL.

The chain couples TRBV15 to TRBJ2-3; D perhaps matches TRBD1 (5 bases). V was pared by 3 bases and J by 1 base, with 17 bases between. The V gene's germline CDR1 is LNHNV and CDR2 YYDKDF (reference sequence). There are 17 residues in the CDR3. CDR3 in DNA: TGTGCCACCAGCAGCTCCCTTCAGGGTCTGGGCACAGATACGCAGTATTTT. The encoded protein is CATSSSLQGLGTDTQYF.

This chain connects TRBV6-1 to TRBJ2-1, with 14 nucleotides matching TRBD2. The germline gives CDR1 MNHNS, CDR2 SASEGT. Trimming cost V 9 bases and J 1 base; bases outside gene matches: 8. CDR3 size: 17 residues. CDR3 sequence: CASTGLAGVGSYNEQFF. CDR3 coding DNA: TGTGCCAGTACGGGACTAGCGGGAGTGGGGTCCTACAATGAGCAGTTCTTC.

This clonotype was counted a single time. The V gene is TRBV27, the J gene TRBJ2-7, with D maybe TRBD1 (5 bases). The CDR3 has 13 residues. Between the trimmed V and J ends, which lost 6 bases and 3 bases, there was a span of 12 bases. CDR1 is MNHEY and CDR2 is SMNVEV in the germline V gene (reference sequence). CDR3 nucleotide sequence: TGTGCCAGCAGAGGGGATAGATTCTACGAGCAGTACTTC. It translates to CASRGDRFYEQYF.

The table lists this clonotype with a count of one. The gene calls are TRBV9 and TRBJ2-3; D gene unclear. V gave up 4 bases and J gave up 4 bases, with 7 bases separating them. Germline V gene data show CDR1 as SGDLS and CDR2 as YYNGEE. The CDR3 is 12 residues long. The CDR3 region is CASSLQPDTQYF. CDR3 in DNA: TGTGCCAGCAGCCTACAACCAGATACGCAGTATTTT.

The chain recombines TRBV5-4 with TRBJ2-1; 11 positions agree with TRBD2. The germline gives CDR1 SGHNT, CDR2 YYREEE (reference sequence). This CDR3 is 15 amino acids long. Unmatched junction bases numbered 3, after V lost 4 bases and J lost 3 bases. CDR3 in DNA: TGTGCCAGCAGCACTCTAGCGGGAGGCTACAATGAGCAGTTCTTC. This encodes CASSTLAGGYNEQFF.

V gene TRBV29-1 combines with J gene TRBJ2-1; 10 bases agree with TRBD2. The CDR3 loop spans 16 amino acids. CDR1 is SQVTM and CDR2 is ANQGSEA in the germline V gene. V lost 4 bases, J lost 6 bases, and 12 bases stayed unmatched. Written as DNA, the CDR3 is TGCAGCGTTGTCCCAGAACGGACTAGCGGCACCAATGAGCAGTTCTTC. It encodes CSVVPERTSGTNEQFF.

The chain uses TRBV2 and TRBJ2-7; 10 positions agree with TRBD1. This CDR3 comprises 17 residues. The germline V gene encodes CDR1 SNHLY and CDR2 FYNNEI. The junction had 15 bases not matched to a gene; V was cut back by 9 bases and J by 1 base. CDR3 nucleotides: TGTGCCAGTATAACCATACACCGGGACAGGGGATCCTACGAGCAGTACTTC. This gives the protein CASITIHRDRGSYEQYF.

This CDR3 is CASSIAGSYEQYF. The DNA of the CDR3 is TGTGCCAGCAGTATTGCGGGCTCCTACGAGCAGTACTTC. The chain carries TRBV28 and TRBJ2-7, with D tentatively TRBD2 (5 bases). The CDR3 spans 13 residues. From germline, CDR1 is MDHEN and CDR2 SYDVKM. Trimming stripped 5 bases from V and 0 bases from J, with 8 bases between.

This clonotype was counted a few times. The rearrangement joins TRBV5-1 to TRBJ1-4, with no clear D. The CDR3 is 14 amino acids. V was cut by 1 base and J by 8 bases, with 12 bases left in between. Germline CDR1 and CDR2: SGHRS and YFSETQ. CDR3 DNA sequence: TGCGCCAGCAGCTTGTGGTCCGCCGGGGAAAAACTGTTTTTT. Amino acids: CASSLWSAGEKLFF.

The table lists this clonotype with a few counts. The chain links TRBV18 to TRBJ2-7; D is perhaps TRBD1 (6 bases). The CDR3 runs 15 residues. Germline V gene lookup returns CDR1 KGHSH and CDR2 LQKENI. Trimming removed 4 bases from V and 1 base from J, with 14 bases in between. The CDR3 loop is CASSLGTGHSYEQYF. As DNA, the CDR3 is TGTGCCAGCTCACTTGGGACGGGACATTCCTACGAGCAGTACTTC.

This chain joins TRBV5-5 and TRBJ2-7; D call uncertain. From germline, CDR1 is SGHKS and CDR2 YYEKEE (reference sequence). V shed 0 bases and J shed 2 bases, with 12 bases lying between them. There are 15 residues in the CDR3. The chain's CDR3 is CASSLVTHLAYEQYF. CDR3 DNA sequence: TGTGCCAGCAGCTTGGTTACACATTTGGCCTACGAGCAGTACTTC.

This chain links TRBV5-4 with TRBJ2-5; D is tentatively TRBD1 or TRBD2 (5 bases each). V lost 4 bases to trimming and J lost 3 bases, with 16 bases between them. This CDR3 region has 15 residues. Germline loops: CDR1 SGHNT, CDR2 YYREEE (reference sequence). The CDR3 sequence: CASSVPGTEKETQYF. The CDR3 nucleotides are TGTGCCAGCAGCGTACCCGGGACGGAGAAAGAGACCCAGTACTTC.

The chain recombines TRBV6-5 with TRBJ2-3, with D unclear. The CDR3 is 15 residues long. Germline CDR1 is MNHEY and CDR2 is SVGAGI. V lost 4 bases to trimming and J lost 2 bases, with 13 bases between them. The CDR3, as DNA: TGTGCCAGCAGTTTGCACTTGACTTCCACAGATACGCAGTATTTT. Its protein is CASSLHLTSTDTQYF.